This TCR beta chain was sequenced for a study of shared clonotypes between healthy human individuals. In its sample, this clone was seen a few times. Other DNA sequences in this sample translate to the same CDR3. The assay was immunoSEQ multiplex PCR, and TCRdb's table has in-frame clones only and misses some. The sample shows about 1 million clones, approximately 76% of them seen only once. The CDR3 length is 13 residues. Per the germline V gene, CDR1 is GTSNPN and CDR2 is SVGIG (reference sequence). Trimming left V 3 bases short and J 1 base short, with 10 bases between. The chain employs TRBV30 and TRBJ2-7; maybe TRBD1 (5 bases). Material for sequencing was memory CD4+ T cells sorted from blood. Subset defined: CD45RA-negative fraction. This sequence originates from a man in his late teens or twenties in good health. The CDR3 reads CAWSPGISYEQYF. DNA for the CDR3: TGTGCCTGGAGCCCAGGGATTTCCTACGAGCAGTACTTC.